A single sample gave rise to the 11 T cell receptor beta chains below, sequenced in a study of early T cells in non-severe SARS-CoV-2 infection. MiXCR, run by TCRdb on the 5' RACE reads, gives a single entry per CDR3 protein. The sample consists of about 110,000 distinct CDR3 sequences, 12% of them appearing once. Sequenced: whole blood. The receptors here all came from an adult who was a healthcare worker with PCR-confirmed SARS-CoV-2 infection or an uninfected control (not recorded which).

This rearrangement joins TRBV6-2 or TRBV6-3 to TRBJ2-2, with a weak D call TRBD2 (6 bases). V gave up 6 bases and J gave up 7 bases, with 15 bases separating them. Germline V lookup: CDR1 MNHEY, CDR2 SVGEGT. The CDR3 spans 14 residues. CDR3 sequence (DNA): TGTGCCAGCAGGGGAGGACAATTCGTCGGGGAGCTGTTTTTT. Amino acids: CASRGGQFVGELFF.

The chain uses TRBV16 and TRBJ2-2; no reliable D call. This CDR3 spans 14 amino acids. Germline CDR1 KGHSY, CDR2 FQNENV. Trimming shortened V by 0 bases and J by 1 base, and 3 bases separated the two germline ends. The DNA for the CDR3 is TGTGCCAGCAGCCAATCGCAGAACACCGGGGAGCTGTTTTTT. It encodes CASSQSQNTGELFF.

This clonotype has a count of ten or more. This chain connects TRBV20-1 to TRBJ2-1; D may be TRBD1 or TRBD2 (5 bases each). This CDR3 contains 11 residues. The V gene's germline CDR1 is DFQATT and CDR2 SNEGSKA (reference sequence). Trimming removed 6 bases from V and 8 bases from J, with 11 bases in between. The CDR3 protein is CSASRDDEQFF. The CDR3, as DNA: TGCAGTGCCTCTAGGGACGATGAGCAGTTCTTC.

CDR3: CASSYGGSYEQYF. The CDR3 nucleotides read TGTGCCAGCAGTTATGGGGGCTCCTACGAGCAGTACTTC. This sequence joins TRBV6-6 and TRBJ2-7; the D gene could be TRBD1 or TRBD2 (5 bases each). The V and J ends lost 3 bases and 0 bases respectively, with 6 bases between them. The length of the CDR3 is 13 residues. CDR1 is MNHNY, CDR2 SVGAGI, per germline (reference sequence).

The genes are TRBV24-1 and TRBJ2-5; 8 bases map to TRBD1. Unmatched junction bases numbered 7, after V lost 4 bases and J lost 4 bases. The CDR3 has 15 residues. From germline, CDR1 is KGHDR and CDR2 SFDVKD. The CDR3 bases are TGTGCCACCAGTGACCCCAGGGGGCCCGGAGAGACCCAGTACTTC. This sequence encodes CATSDPRGPGETQYF.

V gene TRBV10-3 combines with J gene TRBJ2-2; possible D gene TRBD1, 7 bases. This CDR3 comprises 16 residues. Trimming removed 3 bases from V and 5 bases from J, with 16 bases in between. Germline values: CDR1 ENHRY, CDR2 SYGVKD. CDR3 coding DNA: TGTGCCATCAGTGATCCGAGCAGGGGGAGGACCGGGGAGCTGTTTTTT. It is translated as CAISDPSRGRTGELFF.

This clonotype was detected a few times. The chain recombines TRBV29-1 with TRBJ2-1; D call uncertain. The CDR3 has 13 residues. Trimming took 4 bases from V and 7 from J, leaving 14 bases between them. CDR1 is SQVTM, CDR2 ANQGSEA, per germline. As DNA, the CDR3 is TGCAGCGTTGCCAGGCCCGAGAAAAATGAGCAGTTCTTC. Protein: CSVARPEKNEQFF.

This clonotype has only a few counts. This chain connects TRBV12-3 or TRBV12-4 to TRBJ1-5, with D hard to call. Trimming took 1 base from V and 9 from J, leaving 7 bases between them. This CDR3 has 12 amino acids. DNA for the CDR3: TGTGCCAGCAGTTTAGGGACGCGGCCCCAGCATTTT. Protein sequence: CASSLGTRPQHF.

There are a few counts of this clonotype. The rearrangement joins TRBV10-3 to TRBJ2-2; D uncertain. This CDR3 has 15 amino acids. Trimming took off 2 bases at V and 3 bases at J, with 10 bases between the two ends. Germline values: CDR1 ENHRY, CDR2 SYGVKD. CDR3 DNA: TGTGCCATCAGTGAGAGGGCAGGCGACACCGGGGAGCTGTTTTTT. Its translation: CAISERAGDTGELFF.

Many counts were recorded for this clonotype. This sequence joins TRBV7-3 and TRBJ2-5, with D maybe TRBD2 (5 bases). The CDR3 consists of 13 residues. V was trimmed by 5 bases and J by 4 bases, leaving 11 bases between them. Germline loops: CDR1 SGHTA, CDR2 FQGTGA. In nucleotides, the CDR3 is TGTGCCAGCAGCATTAGAGGGCTAGAGACCCAGTACTTC. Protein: CASSIRGLETQYF.

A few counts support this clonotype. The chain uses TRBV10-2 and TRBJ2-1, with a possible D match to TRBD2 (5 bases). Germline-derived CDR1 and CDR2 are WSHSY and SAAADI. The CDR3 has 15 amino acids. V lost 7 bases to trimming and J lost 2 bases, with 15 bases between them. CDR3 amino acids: CASTELAPAYNEQFF. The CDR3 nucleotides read TGCGCCAGCACCGAGTTAGCGCCGGCCTACAATGAGCAGTTCTTC.